This note documents a single T cell receptor (beta chain) sequence. The antigen remains undetermined. The data originate from a study of cytomegalovirus exposure and HLA in healthy donors. The repertoire was sequenced with immunoSEQ multiplex PCR; TCRdb's copy has only in-frame clones and lacks some. This repertoire shows under 250,000 clones, around 87% found once; its top ten account for 1.5% to 2.5%. It was the approximately 110-subject validation cohort, separate from the 666-subject first cohort, to which the donors belonged. V lost 0 bases and J lost 6, with 21 bases in between. This CDR3 region has 18 residues. CDR1 is MGHRA, CDR2 YSYEKL, per germline. Findings and limits, study-wide: Reports described diagnosis of cytomegalovirus status by the classifier as highly specific and sensitive.

The TCR originated in a woman younger than 30 in good health and CMV-seropositive. Specimen: PBMCs. The V and J genes are TRBV4-1 and TRBJ1-5, with TRBD1 as a possible D gene (6 bases). The CDR3 spells CASSQDTGGEVRGQPQHF. CDR3 sequence (DNA): TGCGCCAGCAGCCAAGATACGGGGGGCGAGGTGCGAGGTCAGCCCCAGCATTTT.